Following are 15 T cell receptor beta chains from one sample sequenced in a study of cytomegalovirus exposure and HLA in healthy donors. PCR used 60 Vbeta primers and 13 Jbeta primers. Assay used: immunoSEQ multiplex PCR; TCRdb lists only in-frame clones, some missing. Of roughly 100,000 clones listed, approximately 80% were seen once; the top ten hold 4.9%. The sample consisted of PBMCs. These receptors were collected from a woman between 40 and 50 years old in good health and CMV-seronegative.

CDR3 in amino acids: CASSRLPGRGNTEAFF. The CDR3 DNA is TGCGCCAGCAGCCGGTTACCAGGGAGGGGAAACACTGAAGCTTTCTTT. The chain combines TRBV4-1 with TRBJ1-1; D perhaps matches TRBD1 (5 bases). The germline V and J ends were trimmed by 4 bases and 2 bases, with 17 bases remaining between them. This CDR3 has 16 amino acids. Germline V gives CDR1 MGHRA, CDR2 YSYEKL.

J is TRBJ2-1 and V is TRBV5-1; 11 bases are a match to TRBD2. With 2 bases clipped from V and 8 bases from J, the junction kept 3 bases outside the gene matches. This CDR3 has 14 amino acids. The germline gives CDR1 SGHRS, CDR2 YFSETQ. The CDR3 DNA sequence: TGCGCCAGCAGCTTTAGCGGGGGGGCCGATGAGCAGTTCTTC. Its translation is CASSFSGGADEQFF.

The chain employs TRBV4-1 and TRBJ2-6; 9 bases are a match to TRBD1. CDR3 size: 18 residues. J gave up 0 bases and V 2 bases, and 5 bases lay outside the gene matches. Germline V CDR1 and CDR2: MGHRA, YSYEKL. Here the CDR3 reads CASSQTGTGLSGANVLTF. The CDR3 DNA sequence: TGCGCCAGCAGCCAAACCGGGACAGGGCTCTCTGGGGCCAACGTCCTGACTTTC.

The rearrangement uses TRBV7-2 and TRBJ2-1; D may be TRBD1 (7 bases). This CDR3 contains 15 residues. The germline V and J ends were trimmed by 6 bases and 4 bases, with 16 bases remaining between them. Germline V gives CDR1 SGHTA, CDR2 FQGNSA. DNA of the CDR3: TGTGCCAGCAGGTCCCCAGGGGGGCGATACAATGAGCAGTTCTTC. It specifies CASRSPGGRYNEQFF.

This sequence joins TRBV14 and TRBJ1-2, with D possibly TRBD1 on 5 matching bases. From germline, CDR1 is SGHDN and CDR2 FVKESK. This CDR3 has 14 amino acids. The V and J ends lost 3 bases and 4 bases respectively, with 12 bases between them. The CDR3 DNA is TGTGCCAGCAGCCAGGGCAGGGAGGGCTATGGCTACACCTTC. Its translation is CASSQGREGYGYTF.

With regard to this clone: This CDR3 is also generated by other DNA sequences in the sample. The chain carries TRBV30 and TRBJ2-7; 7 nucleotides agree with TRBD1. The CDR3 totals 12 residues. Per germline, CDR1 GTSNPN and CDR2 SVGIG (reference sequence). Trimming cost V 4 bases and J 2 bases; bases outside gene matches: 2. The CDR3 here is CAWNGQAYEQYF. In DNA, the CDR3 is TGTGCCTGGAATGGACAGGCCTACGAGCAGTACTTC.

The rearrangement links TRBV2 to TRBJ1-5; D remains unclear. The germline V gene encodes CDR1 SNHLY and CDR2 FYNNEI. CDR3 size: 14 residues. Trimming took 4 bases from V and 4 from J, leaving 11 bases between them. Here the CDR3 reads CASSVSGTNQPQHF. CDR3 DNA sequence: TGTGCCAGCAGTGTATCGGGTACGAATCAGCCCCAGCATTTT.

This chain joins TRBV4-3 and TRBJ1-1; D remains unclear. This CDR3 is built from 14 residues. Between the trimmed V and J ends, which lost 3 bases and 11 bases, there was a span of 19 bases. CDR1 and CDR2 (germline): LGHNA, YSLEER. Here the CDR3 reads CASSQGHTEHVAFF. CDR3 DNA: TGCGCCAGCAGCCAGGGCCATACGGAACACGTCGCTTTCTTT.

The chain employs TRBV19 and TRBJ1-5, with 7 bases lining up with TRBD1. CDR1 and CDR2 from the germline V gene are LNHDA and SQIVND (reference sequence). J gave up 4 bases and V 5 bases, and 8 bases lay outside the gene matches. The CDR3 length is 15 residues. CDR3: CASSPWDRENQPQHF. The DNA for the CDR3 is TGTGCCAGTAGTCCGTGGGACAGAGAAAATCAGCCCCAGCATTTT.

This clone was seen just once. The J gene is TRBJ1-3, the V gene TRBV4-2; no clear D gene. CDR3 length: 15 amino acids. In germline, CDR1 is LGHNA, CDR2 YNFKEQ. Trimming took off 2 bases at V and 0 bases at J, with 8 bases between the two ends. The DNA of the CDR3 is TGTGCCAGCAGCCAAACCCTAAGCTCTGGAAACACCATATATTTT. Amino acids: CASSQTLSSGNTIYF.

The chain combines TRBV6-6 with TRBJ1-3; no definite D call. The V gene lost 8 bases and the J gene lost 0 bases, with 5 bases spanning the gap. Per germline, CDR1 MNHNY and CDR2 SVGAGI (reference sequence). CDR3 length: 12 amino acids. CDR3 sequence reads: CASHNSGNTIYF. CDR3 bases: TGTGCCAGCCACAACTCTGGAAACACCATATATTTT.

V gene TRBV9 combines with J gene TRBJ1-1, with D possibly being TRBD1 (6 bases). The CDR3 length is 14 residues. CDR1 and CDR2 from the germline V gene are SGDLS and YYNGEE. V gave up 0 bases and J gave up 10 bases, with 16 bases separating them. CDR3 sequence (DNA): TGTGCCAGCAGCGTAGCCCGTGACAGGTCGGCAGCTTTCTTT. Residues: CASSVARDRSAAFF.

The gene calls are TRBV30 and TRBJ1-6; D may be TRBD1 (6 bases). Trimming took 5 bases from V and 5 from J, leaving 13 bases between them. The CDR3 consists of 14 residues. Germline loops: CDR1 GTSNPN, CDR2 SVGIG (reference sequence). The CDR3 loop is CAWGGPGDNSPLHF. The CDR3 DNA sequence: TGTGCCTGGGGGGGCCCCGGGGATAATTCACCCCTCCACTTT.

The chain links TRBV7-2 to TRBJ1-1, with D tentatively TRBD1 (5 bases). CDR3 length: 15 residues. The V gene lost 0 bases and the J gene lost 0 bases, with 8 bases spanning the gap. The germline gives CDR1 SGHTA, CDR2 FQGNSA. CDR3 sequence (DNA): TGTGCCAGCAGCTTAGCGCTAGGGGTGAACACTGAAGCTTTCTTT. The encoded protein is CASSLALGVNTEAFF. Together with reference TRBV7-2 and TRBJ1-1, the CDR3 gives the full variable domain: GAGVSQSPSNKVTEKGKDVELRCDPISGHTALYWYRQSLGQGLEFLIYFQGNSAPDKSGLPSDRFSAERTGGSVSTLTIQRTQQEDSAVYLCASSLALGVNTEAFFGQGTRLTVV.

The V call is TRBV7-2, the J call TRBJ2-3; D may be TRBD2 (6 bases). The V end lost 4 bases, the J end lost 0 bases, and 14 bases lay between the germline ends. The germline gives CDR1 SGHTA, CDR2 FQGNSA. The CDR3 loop spans 16 amino acids. Written as DNA, the CDR3 is TGTGCCAGCAGCTCAAATCGGGGGTCTAGCACAGATACGCAGTATTTT. It translates to CASSSNRGSSTDTQYF. Full variable domain (outside the CDR3, taken from reference TRBV7-2 and TRBJ2-3): GAGVSQSPSNKVTEKGKDVELRCDPISGHTALYWYRQSLGQGLEFLIYFQGNSAPDKSGLPSDRFSAERTGGSVSTLTIQRTQQEDSAVYLCASSSNRGSSTDTQYFGPGTRLTVL.